The entry below describes one T cell receptor (beta chain). The antigen is undetermined. The table came from immunoSEQ multiplex PCR; TCRdb's copy has only in-frame clones and leaves some out. The repertoire holds about 7,400 clones, with roughly 80% as singletons. The germline V and J ends were trimmed by 5 bases and 8 bases, with 13 bases remaining between them. Per the germline V gene, CDR1 is MNHEY and CDR2 is SVGAGI. The CDR3 is 14 residues long. Time point defined: neoterminal ileum biopsy at postoperative endoscopy, about 6 months after surgery. The sample is drawn from a study of T cell repertoires in ileal Crohn's disease. General study results and limits: Clonal expansions were more frequent in active smokers than non-smokers at surgery. Postoperative endoscopy occurred within one year, median approximately 6.8 months. All patients with clonality above 26.8% had endoscopic recurrence.

The TCR was taken from an adult with Crohn's disease. V gene TRBV6-5 combines with J gene TRBJ1-6, with D possibly matching TRBD1 (6 bases). The sequenced sample was ileal tissue. Here the CDR3 DNA reads TGTGCCAGCAGTCCCGGGACATACGATTCACCCCTCCACTTT. This gives the protein CASSPGTYDSPLHF.